These T cell receptor beta chains were read from a single sample in a study of blood T cell repertoires in COVID-19. The repertoire was sequenced with immunoSEQ multiplex PCR; TCRdb's copy has only in-frame clones and lacks some. This table holds about 320,000 clones, 86% found once. Source material: peripheral blood. These TCRs come from a woman aged 45-65 years with acute or convalescent COVID-19. CDR3s include the opening cysteine and the closing phenylalanine or tryptophan. The order of the fields is CDR3 length, clone size, V gene, D gene, J gene, CDR3 DNA, CDR3 protein. A D gene is named only where the DNA matches it firmly. Expanded clones are given a class, and other clones once, few, many or no size at all.

14	once	TRBV5-1	TRBD2	TRBJ2-1	TGCGCCAGCAGCTTTGCGGGAGGGGGCAATGAGCAGTTCTTC	CASSFAGGGNEQFF
15	.	TRBV23-1	.	TRBJ2-7	TGCGCCAGCAGTCAATGGGGAGACGGCGCCTACGAGCAGTACTTC	CASSQWGDGAYEQYF
15	few	TRBV6-2/TRBV6-3	.	TRBJ1-1	TGTGCCAGCAGTTGGGCAGGGGACGCGAACACTGAAGCTTTCTTT	CASSWAGDANTEAFF
16	.	TRBV28	TRBD1	TRBJ1-5	TGTGCCAGCAGTTTATTCACAGGGGGAGCTTATCAGCCCCAGCATTTT	CASSLFTGGAYQPQHF
14	.	TRBV24-1	.	TRBJ2-2	TGTGCCACCATGGGACAAACGAACACCGGGGAGCTGTTTTTT	CATMGQTNTGELFF
14	.	TRBV28	TRBD2	TRBJ2-7	TGTGCCAGCGCCGAAGCGGGAGCGAAGAACGAGCAGTACTTC	CASAEAGAKNEQYF
16	.	TRBV19	.	TRBJ2-3	TGTGCCAGTAGTCCCCCTGGAGGCGGGAGCACAGATACGCAGTATTTT	CASSPPGGGSTDTQYF
12	few	TRBV3-1/TRBV3-2	TRBD1	TRBJ1-2	TGTGCCAGCAGCCCGGGACAGGCTGGCTACACCTTC	CASSPGQAGYTF
20	.	TRBV30	TRBD1	TRBJ1-5	TGTGCCTGGAGTGTAAAGTGGTCAGGGGGCGATTTAGGTAGCAATCAGCCCCAGCATTTT	CAWSVKWSGGDLGSNQPQHF
14	.	TRBV2	TRBD1	TRBJ2-1	TGTGCCAGCAGTCCGACAGGGGGCTACAATGAGCAGTTCTTC	CASSPTGGYNEQFF
14	.	TRBV6-1	.	TRBJ1-5	TGTGCCAGCAGTGAGGTCGGGGGGGATCAGCCCCAGCATTTT	CASSEVGGDQPQHF
15	.	TRBV9	TRBD2	TRBJ2-7	TGTGCCAGCAGCGCCGGGACTAGCGAGTCCTCCGAGCAGTACTTC	CASSAGTSESSEQYF
13	few	TRBV19	.	TRBJ2-3	TGTGCCAGTAGTAACGGACAGACAGATACGCAGTATTTT	CASSNGQTDTQYF
15	once	TRBV6-5	.	TRBJ1-3	TGTGCCAGCAGCCGCAACCAGGTCTCTGGAAACACCATATATTTT	CASSRNQVSGNTIYF
14	.	TRBV9	.	TRBJ1-2	TGTGCCAGCAGCGCGGACAGTTATGACTATGGCTACACCTTC	CASSADSYDYGYTF
13	.	TRBV18	TRBD1	TRBJ1-1	TGTGCCAGCTCACTACAGGGGAGCACTGAAGCTTTCTTT	CASSLQGSTEAFF
16	.	TRBV7-9	TRBD1	TRBJ1-6	TGTGCCAGCAGCCAAGTACCGACAGGGAGGCATTCACCCCTCCACTTT	CASSQVPTGRHSPLHF
14	.	TRBV29-1	TRBD1	TRBJ2-7	TGCAGCGTTGAAGACTCGACAGGGGCCTACGAGCAGTACTTC	CSVEDSTGAYEQYF
15	.	TRBV7-2	.	TRBJ2-2	TGTGCCAGCAGCCCACTAGGAAGGGTTACTGGGGAGCTGTTTTTT	CASSPLGRVTGELFF
15	.	TRBV4-1	.	TRBJ2-1	TGCGCCAGCAGCCAAGACCAACAGTCTTACAATGAGCAGTTCTTC	CASSQDQQSYNEQFF
17	.	TRBV5-1	.	TRBJ1-1	TGCGCCAGCAGCTTGGCCTCGGGCAGGGCGGGGAGGACTGAAGCTTTCTTT	CASSLASGRAGRTEAFF
14	.	TRBV27	TRBD1	TRBJ1-2	TGTGCCAGCAGTTCAACAGGGGCTAACTATGGCTACACCTTC	CASSSTGANYGYTF
18	.	TRBV9	TRBD2	TRBJ2-5	TGTGCCAGCAGCGTAGGGGTTTGGGTAGCGGGAGGGGAAGAGACCCAGTACTTC	CASSVGVWVAGGEETQYF
15	.	TRBV24-1	TRBD1	TRBJ1-5	TGTGCCACCAGTGATGGGACAGTTAGCAATCAGCCCCAGCATTTT	CATSDGTVSNQPQHF
14	once	TRBV7-9	.	TRBJ2-5	TGTGCCAGCAGCTTTCAGGGGACCCAAGAGACCCAGTACTTC	CASSFQGTQETQYF
15	few	TRBV19	TRBD2	TRBJ2-1	TGTGCCAGTAGGGGACTAGCGGCTGCCTACAATGAGCAGTTCTTC	CASRGLAAAYNEQFF
14	.	TRBV3-1/TRBV3-2	.	TRBJ2-7	TGTGCCAGCAGCCAAGATTATTTTAGCGGCGAGCAGTACTTC	CASSQDYFSGEQYF
16	few	TRBV6-1	TRBD2	TRBJ2-7	TGTGCCAGCAGTGAAAGGCGGCGGGAGGGCCTTAACGAGCAGTACTTC	CASSERRREGLNEQYF
16	.	TRBV18	TRBD1	TRBJ2-3	TGTGCCAGCTCACCTAGGGACAGGGGGAAGACAGATACGCAGTATTTT	CASSPRDRGKTDTQYF
16	.	TRBV5-6	.	TRBJ2-3	TGTGCCAGCAGCTTCGTACGGGATTCTAGCACAGATACGCAGTATTTT	CASSFVRDSSTDTQYF
12	.	TRBV19	.	TRBJ1-4	TGTGCCAGTAGGATACAGGGCTCCCCGGCCCAATTT	CASRIQGSPAQF
15	.	TRBV18	.	TRBJ2-1	TGTGCCAGCTCACCTGGACAAGGGGGCTACAATGAGCAGTTCTTC	CASSPGQGGYNEQFF
14	.	TRBV3-1/TRBV3-2	TRBD2	TRBJ2-5	TGTGCCAGCAGCCAAGTAGCGGGAGTAGAGACCCAGTACTTC	CASSQVAGVETQYF
14	.	TRBV3-1/TRBV3-2	.	TRBJ1-5	TGTGCCAGCAGCCAAGAGTCGCGAAATCAGCCCCAGCATTTT	CASSQESRNQPQHF
15	.	TRBV5-4	.	TRBJ2-1	TGTGCCAGCAGCTTGACTCAGGGGTCTGACAATGAGCAGTTCTTC	CASSLTQGSDNEQFF
15	.	TRBV5-1	.	TRBJ1-6	TGCGCCAGCAGCTTAGGGGCAGGCCTTAATTCACCCCTCCACTTT	CASSLGAGLNSPLHF
14	.	TRBV29-1	.	TRBJ1-4	TGCAGCGTCCGAGGGGGTGGTCTGGGTGAAAAACTGTTTTTT	CSVRGGGLGEKLFF
15	once	TRBV9	TRBD1	TRBJ2-3	TGTGCCAGCAGCCTGGGGGACAGGAGCATGGATACGCAGTATTTT	CASSLGDRSMDTQYF
17	.	TRBV19	.	TRBJ2-3	TGTGCCAGTAGTACGCACAACCCCAGGTGGAGCACAGATACGCAGTATTTT	CASSTHNPRWSTDTQYF
13	.	TRBV15	.	TRBJ1-1	TGTGCCACCAGCAGAGATCTTTCTTCGGAAGCTTTCTTT	CATSRDLSSEAFF
14	.	TRBV9	TRBD1	TRBJ2-3	TGTGCCAGCAGCGTACAGGGGGATGCAGATACGCAGTATTTT	CASSVQGDADTQYF
16	.	TRBV4-1	TRBD1	TRBJ1-4	TGCGCCAGCAGCCAAGATGGCGCAGGGGGCGATGAAAAACTGTTTTTT	CASSQDGAGGDEKLFF
18	.	TRBV4-1	TRBD2	TRBJ2-7	TGCGCCAGCAGCCAAGCGTTTCTCAGCGGGAGCCTTACCTACGAGCAGTACTTC	CASSQAFLSGSLTYEQYF
13	few	TRBV5-1	.	TRBJ2-1	TGCGCCAGCAGCTTTCAACAGGATGATGAGCAGTTCTTC	CASSFQQDDEQFF
12	.	TRBV27	.	TRBJ1-1	TGTGCCAGCAGTTTATCCGGTACTGAAGCTTTCTTT	CASSLSGTEAFF
15	.	TRBV28	.	TRBJ1-1	TGTGCCAGCAGTGTTCGGAGGGTGCGCGGGGCTGAAGCTTTCTTT	CASSVRRVRGAEAFF
15	.	TRBV6-5	.	TRBJ2-1	TGTGCCAGCAGTTACTCCCCCAGGACAGTTACTGAGCAGTTCTTC	CASSYSPRTVTEQFF
15	.	TRBV7-3	.	TRBJ2-1	TGTGCCAGCAGCTATGGCGCGGGACTTTACAATGAGCAGTTCTTC	CASSYGAGLYNEQFF
15	once	TRBV4-2	TRBD2	TRBJ2-7	TGTGCCAGCAGCCAAGATCCCGGGCGGGGGTACGAGCAGTACTTC	CASSQDPGRGYEQYF
15	.	TRBV3-1/TRBV3-2	TRBD1	TRBJ1-2	TGTGCCAGCACCCCTTCAGCAGGGGGGTACTATGGCTACACCTTC	CASTPSAGGYYGYTF
17	few	TRBV24-1	TRBD2	TRBJ2-2	TGTGCCACCAGGGACATTGCGGGAGGGAAAACGGCCGGGGAGCTGTTTTTT	CATRDIAGGKTAGELFF
13	.	TRBV28	.	TRBJ2-7	TGTGCCACGACAAGGACAGCCACCTACGAGCAGTACTTC	CATTRTATYEQYF
17	.	TRBV2	TRBD2	TRBJ2-7	TGTGCCAGCAGGGCCAGGGCTAGCGGGGGTTCCACCTACGAGCAGTACTTC	CASRARASGGSTYEQYF
16	.	TRBV19	.	TRBJ1-2	TGTGCCAGTAGTCTACGCCAGGGACTTCCTAACTATGGCTACACCTTC	CASSLRQGLPNYGYTF
14	.	TRBV15	TRBD1	TRBJ1-2	TGTGCCACCAGCAGGGACAGGGCGGGCTATGGCTACACCTTC	CATSRDRAGYGYTF
14	.	TRBV13	.	TRBJ1-1	TGTGCCAGCAGCCCTAAGTATGAACAGACTGAAGCTTTCTTT	CASSPKYEQTEAFF
14	.	TRBV6-5	TRBD1	TRBJ1-4	TGTGCCAGCAGGGCCCCAGGGGGCGTGGGGAAACTGTTTTTT	CASRAPGGVGKLFF